The 30 T cell receptor beta chains reported below all come from one sample, sequenced in a study of CD8 T cells in Susac syndrome. RNA was extracted with the RNeasy kit, and a quantity of roughly 0.5 to 1 ug was reverse transcribed using random hexamers. MiXCR, applied by TCRdb to the immunoSEQ multiplex PCR reads, yields one record per CDR3 protein. The data show more than 85,000 distinct CDR3 sequences, with approximately 96% seen just once and 0.096% held by the top ten. The sequencing sample was made of CD4+ T cells from PBMCs. These receptors all come from a human donor in good health.

This chain joins TRBV19 and TRBJ2-2; D remains ambiguous. V was trimmed by 6 bases and J by 5 bases, leaving 4 bases between them. Germline V CDR1 and CDR2: LNHDA, SQIVND (reference sequence). The CDR3 has 11 amino acids. Written as DNA, the CDR3 is TGTGCCAGTAGGTCAACCGGGGAGCTGTTTTTT. Its translation is CASRSTGELFF. Filled out from reference TRBV19 and TRBJ2-2, the complete variable domain reads DGGITQSPKYLFRKEGQNVTLSCEQNLNHDAMYWYRQDPGQGLRLIYYSQIVNDFQKGDIAEGYSVSREKKESFPLTVTSAQKNPTAFYLCASRSTGELFFGEGSRLTVL.

V usage is TRBV7-2 and J usage is TRBJ2-7, with 11 bases fitting TRBD2. V lost 5 bases, J lost 0 bases, and 6 bases stayed unmatched. This CDR3 has 16 amino acids. Germline lookup yields CDR1 SGHTA and CDR2 FQGNSA. The CDR3 region has the DNA TGTGCCAGCAGCCAGACTAGCGGGACGTCCTCCTACGAGCAGTACTTC. It is translated as CASSQTSGTSSYEQYF.

V usage is TRBV5-1 and J usage is TRBJ1-5; D call uncertain. Germline V CDR1 and CDR2: SGHRS, YFSETQ. V was clipped by 0 bases and J by 0 bases, with 7 bases between them. The length of the CDR3 is 15 residues. CDR3: CASSLAGNSNQPQHF. The CDR3 DNA reads as TGCGCCAGCAGCTTGGCCGGCAATAGCAATCAGCCCCAGCATTTT.

V and J are TRBV3-1 and TRBJ2-7; no clear D. CDR3 length: 14 residues. Germline lookup yields CDR1 LGHDT and CDR2 YNNKEL (reference sequence). V was pared by 0 bases and J by 1 base, with 7 bases between. The CDR3 protein is CASSQDKLSYEQYF. The DNA of the CDR3 is TGTGCCAGCAGCCAAGATAAGCTTTCCTACGAGCAGTACTTC.

V and J are TRBV2 and TRBJ1-2; TRBD1 agrees at 12 bases. The germline CDR1 and CDR2 sequences are SNHLY and FYNNEI. The V segment lost 6 bases and the J segment 10 bases; nucleotides outside the gene matches: 12. CDR3 size: 15 residues. Here the CDR3 reads CASSHMGQGAFFYTF. DNA for the CDR3: TGTGCCAGCAGCCACATGGGACAGGGGGCGTTCTTCTACACCTTC.

The J gene is TRBJ2-5, the V gene TRBV12-3 or TRBV12-4; D possibly corresponds to TRBD2 (7 bases). V was pared by 3 bases and J by 4 bases, with 12 bases between. CDR3 length: 14 residues. The CDR3 sequence: CASSFQGGGETQYF. CDR3 nucleotides: TGTGCCAGCAGTTTTCAGGGAGGGGGAGAGACCCAGTACTTC.

CDR3 sequence (DNA): TGTGCCAGCAGCGCCAGACCGGGACAGGGGGCTGAAGCTTTCTTT. This translates into CASSARPGQGAEAFF. The V and J genes are TRBV9 and TRBJ1-1; the match to TRBD1 covers 11 bases. Trimming at V came to 3 bases and at J to 6 bases, leaving 7 bases not matched to a gene. This CDR3 comprises 15 residues. In germline, CDR1 is SGDLS, CDR2 YYNGEE.

The rearrangement uses TRBV5-1 and TRBJ1-5, with a tentative D call TRBD1 (5 bases). Looked up from germline, CDR1 is SGHRS and CDR2 is YFSETQ. The CDR3 length is 14 residues. V was cut by 2 bases and J by 7 bases, with 13 bases left in between. As DNA, the CDR3 is TGCGCCAGCAGCTTTGGGACGGAAGGCCAGCCCCAGCATTTT. It translates to CASSFGTEGQPQHF.

CDR3 sequence (DNA): TGTGCCAGCAGCTTAGGTAGCGGGGCCCGGAACGGATACGAGCAGTACTTC. This sequence encodes CASSLGSGARNGYEQYF. The chain couples TRBV7-2 to TRBJ2-7, with 8 bases matching TRBD2. CDR3 length: 17 residues. CDR1 and CDR2 (germline): SGHTA, FQGNSA. V dropped 1 base and J dropped 4; count of bases not matched to a gene: 12.

This clonotype has a handful of counts. The rearrangement links TRBV29-1 to TRBJ2-6; D remains unclear. The V end lost 2 bases, the J end lost 4 bases, and 9 bases lay between the germline ends. The germline CDR1 and CDR2 sequences are SQVTM and ANQGSEA. The CDR3 is made up of 14 amino acids. The CDR3 reads CSVESRAGANVLTF. The CDR3, as DNA: TGCAGCGTTGAATCGCGTGCCGGGGCCAACGTCCTGACTTTC.

This chain joins TRBV4-1 and TRBJ2-3, with D perhaps matching TRBD1 (6 bases). Between the trimmed V and J ends, which lost 4 bases and 4 bases, there was a span of 18 bases. The CDR3 sequence is 16 residues long. Germline V gene lookup returns CDR1 MGHRA and CDR2 YSYEKL. The CDR3 is CASSRAQDSRSDTQYF. Here the CDR3 DNA reads TGCGCCAGCAGCCGAGCCCAGGACAGTAGGTCAGATACGCAGTATTTT.

This CDR3 is CASSPTGGLRTDTQYF. The CDR3 DNA reads TGTGCCAGCAGCCCTACAGGGGGCCTCCGCACAGATACGCAGTATTTT. This chain joins TRBV14 and TRBJ2-3; 9 nucleotides agree with TRBD1. CDR1 is SGHDN, CDR2 FVKESK, per germline. The CDR3 consists of 16 residues. V dropped 4 bases and J dropped 1; count of bases not matched to a gene: 6. Full variable domain (rest looked up from reference TRBV14 and TRBJ2-3): EAGVTQFPSHSVIEKGQTVTLRCDPISGHDNLYWYRRVMGKEIKFLLHFVKESKQDESGMPNNRFLAERTGGTYSTLKVQPAELEDSGVYFCASSPTGGLRTDTQYFGPGTRLTVL.

This chain connects TRBV27 to TRBJ2-1; TRBD2 is a possible D gene (6 bases). Between the trimmed V and J ends, which lost 5 bases and 2 bases, there was a span of 16 bases. The CDR3 loop spans 16 amino acids. Germline loops: CDR1 MNHEY, CDR2 SMNVEV (reference sequence). The CDR3 DNA sequence: TGTGCCAGCAGTCTCCATGGGGCGGGACCCTACAATGAGCAGTTCTTC. This gives the protein CASSLHGAGPYNEQFF.

V gene TRBV5-4 combines with J gene TRBJ1-1; 8 bases line up with TRBD1. Per germline, CDR1 SGHNT and CDR2 YYREEE (reference sequence). The CDR3 length is 18 residues. V lost 0 bases, J lost 7 bases, and 17 bases stayed unmatched. The CDR3 here is CASSLGGGPGRGLGEAFF. The CDR3 DNA sequence: TGTGCCAGCAGCTTGGGGGGGGGCCCGGGCAGGGGGCTTGGTGAAGCTTTCTTT.

The chain combines TRBV5-1 with TRBJ1-6, with D tentatively TRBD1 (6 bases). V was trimmed by 4 bases and J by 10 bases, leaving 12 bases between them. The V gene's germline CDR1 is SGHRS and CDR2 YFSETQ. CDR3 length: 13 amino acids. The CDR3 bases are TGCGCCAGCAGCGACATTACAGGGTCACCCCTCCACTTT. Translation: CASSDITGSPLHF.

This chain connects TRBV10-3 to TRBJ2-3, with 10 positions matching TRBD2. V was clipped by 6 bases and J by 2 bases; unmatched bases: 5. The CDR3 loop spans 15 amino acids. Germline V gene data show CDR1 as ENHRY and CDR2 as SYGVKD. DNA for the CDR3: TGTGCCATCAGCGGGGGGACTAGCGACACAGATACGCAGTATTTT. Its translation is CAISGGTSDTDTQYF.

V is TRBV7-2 and J is TRBJ2-4, with unresolved D. Germline V gives CDR1 SGHTA, CDR2 FQGNSA. CDR3 length: 13 amino acids. Trimming took 2 bases from V and 0 from J, leaving 2 bases between them. CDR3 in DNA: TGTGCCAGCAGCTTATTAGCCAAAAACATTCAGTACTTC. The encoded protein is CASSLLAKNIQYF. Variable domain in full (rest from reference TRBV7-2 and TRBJ2-4): GAGVSQSPSNKVTEKGKDVELRCDPISGHTALYWYRQSLGQGLEFLIYFQGNSAPDKSGLPSDRFSAERTGGSVSTLTIQRTQQEDSAVYLCASSLLAKNIQYFGAGTRLSVL.

The chain is built from TRBV12-3 or TRBV12-4 and TRBJ2-7; 8 nucleotides agree with TRBD1. This CDR3 has 14 amino acids. The V segment lost 1 base and the J segment 7 bases; nucleotides outside the gene matches: 6. The CDR3 region has the DNA TGTGCCAGCAGTTTAGGGACAGGGCGCTGGGAGCAGTACTTC. Protein sequence: CASSLGTGRWEQYF.

V gene TRBV29-1 combines with J gene TRBJ1-1; D not resolved. V lost 2 bases and J 10 bases, leaving 8 bases between the germline ends. The CDR3 extends over 10 amino acids. The V gene's germline CDR1 is SQVTM and CDR2 ANQGSEA. The CDR3 region is CSVEPAAAFF. In DNA form, the CDR3 reads TGCAGCGTTGAACCCGCGGCAGCTTTCTTT.

The chain combines TRBV27 with TRBJ2-7, with 11 positions matching TRBD1. The CDR3 consists of 14 residues. In germline, CDR1 is MNHEY, CDR2 SMNVEV (reference sequence). V gave up 7 bases and J gave up 3 bases; unmatched junction bases: 5. CDR3 loop: CASNGQGAGYEQYF. DNA for the CDR3: TGTGCCAGCAATGGACAGGGGGCCGGCTACGAGCAGTACTTC.

The chain recombines TRBV20-1 with TRBJ1-3; D is unclear. Germline V lookup: CDR1 DFQATT, CDR2 SNEGSKA (reference sequence). V lost 2 bases, J lost 0 bases, and 5 bases lay in between. CDR3 length: 13 residues. The CDR3 region is CSARKSSGNTIYF. The CDR3 coding sequence is TGCAGTGCTAGAAAGAGCTCTGGAAACACCATATATTTT.

The chain links TRBV25-1 to TRBJ1-1, with D possibly matching TRBD1 (6 bases). CDR1 MGHDK and CDR2 SYGVNS come from the germline V gene. This CDR3 is built from 13 residues. V was shortened by 6 bases and J by 0 bases, with 8 bases between the two germline ends. DNA of the CDR3: TGTGCCAGCAGGGGACATATGAACACTGAAGCTTTCTTT. This translates into CASRGHMNTEAFF.

The chain couples TRBV15 to TRBJ2-5; D gene uncertain. Trimming removed 1 base at V and 5 bases at J, with 8 bases between. This CDR3 contains 13 residues. Germline CDR1 is LNHNV and CDR2 is YYDKDF (reference sequence). The CDR3 is CATSRALGETQYF. The CDR3 nucleotides read TGTGCCACCAGCAGAGCCCTCGGTGAGACCCAGTACTTC.

This clonotype was recorded once. The chain joins TRBV7-3 to TRBJ1-2; tentatively, D is TRBD1 (6 bases). CDR3 length: 14 amino acids. The germline gives CDR1 SGHTA, CDR2 FQGTGA. The V gene lost 5 bases and the J gene lost 8 bases, with 18 bases spanning the gap. This chain's CDR3 is CASSRGPGVDGYTF. The CDR3 DNA follows: TGTGCCAGCAGCCGGGGGCCGGGGGTCGACGGCTACACCTTC.

The rearrangement uses TRBV20-1 and TRBJ1-6; D gene uncertain. Trimming took off 1 base at V and 7 bases at J, with 11 bases between the two ends. The CDR3 loop spans 14 amino acids. Germline V gene sequence: CDR1 DFQATT, CDR2 SNEGSKA (reference sequence). CDR3 nucleotides: TGCAGTGCTAGAGTCGGGCCGCGCAATTCACCCCTCCACTTT. Translated, it gives CSARVGPRNSPLHF.

V usage is TRBV7-2 and J usage is TRBJ1-5; possibly TRBD1 for D (5 bases). Germline CDR1 and CDR2: SGHTA and FQGNSA. There are 13 residues in the CDR3. V lost 5 bases, J lost 4 bases, and 9 bases lay in between. The CDR3 spells CASSGRGNQPQHF. The CDR3 nucleotides read TGTGCCAGCAGCGGGCGGGGGAATCAGCCCCAGCATTTT. Filled out from reference TRBV7-2 and TRBJ1-5, the complete variable domain reads GAGVSQSPSNKVTEKGKDVELRCDPISGHTALYWYRQSLGQGLEFLIYFQGNSAPDKSGLPSDRFSAERTGGSVSTLTIQRTQQEDSAVYLCASSGRGNQPQHFGDGTRLSIL.

This clonotype was seen a handful of times. The chain joins TRBV6-2 or TRBV6-3 to TRBJ2-1, with D hard to call. The CDR3 runs 11 residues. Germline CDR1 reads MNHEY; CDR2 reads SVGEGT. V lost 5 bases and J lost 9, with 8 bases in between. This CDR3 reads CASSHGTEQFF. DNA of the CDR3: TGTGCCAGCAGTCACGGTACTGAGCAGTTCTTC.

V is TRBV20-1 and J is TRBJ2-2; D remains unclear. CDR1 is DFQATT, CDR2 SNEGSKA, per germline (reference sequence). The CDR3 sequence is 13 residues long. CDR3 residues: CSARPSNTGELFF. The CDR3 DNA reads TGCAGCGCCCGCCCTTCGAACACCGGGGAGCTGTTTTTT.

The genes are TRBV10-3 and TRBJ1-1, with no clear D. CDR1 is ENHRY and CDR2 is SYGVKD in the germline V gene. CDR3 length equals 13 residues. Trimming took 0 bases from V and 11 from J, leaving 13 bases between them. In nucleotides, the CDR3 is TGTGCCATCAGTGAGTCCGCCGTAAGATCGGCTTTCTTT. Residues: CAISESAVRSAFF.

This clonotype appeared a single time. Mismatch with germline at one junction end may stem from a read error. The chain links TRBV12-3 or TRBV12-4 to TRBJ2-5; a possible D gene is TRBD1 (5 bases). The CDR3 has 11 amino acids. The CDR3: CASSFAQGLDF. CDR3 DNA: TGTGCCAGCAGTTTTGCCCAGGGCTTAGACTTC.